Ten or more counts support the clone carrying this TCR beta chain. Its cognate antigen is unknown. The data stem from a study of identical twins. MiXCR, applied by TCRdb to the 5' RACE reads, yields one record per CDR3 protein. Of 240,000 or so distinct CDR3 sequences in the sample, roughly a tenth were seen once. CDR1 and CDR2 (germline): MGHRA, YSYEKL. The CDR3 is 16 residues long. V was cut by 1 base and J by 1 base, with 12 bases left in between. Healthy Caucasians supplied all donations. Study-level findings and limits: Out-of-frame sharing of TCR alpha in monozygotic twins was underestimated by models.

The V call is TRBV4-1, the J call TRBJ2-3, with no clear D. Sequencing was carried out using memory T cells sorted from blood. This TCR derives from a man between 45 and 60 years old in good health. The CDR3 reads CASSQVLGSGTDTQYF. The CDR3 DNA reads TGCGCCAGCAGCCAAGTTCTGGGGTCGGGCACAGATACGCAGTATTTT.